One and the same sample provided the 14 T cell receptor beta chains below, sequenced in a study of T-cell memory formation after mild COVID-19. From the 5' RACE reads, TCRdb called clonotypes with MiXCR, one entry per CDR3 protein. The table lists more than 150,000 distinct CDR3 sequences, less than 20% of them singletons. The material sequenced was PBMCs or a T cell subset sorted from them (not recorded which). Receptors were obtained from a man younger than 35 who had mild COVID-19 (a few samples of this study predate the infection). Cell type and time point are not known.

The chain is built from TRBV7-9 and TRBJ2-5, with TRBD2 identical over 9 bases. Germline V lookup: CDR1 SEHNR, CDR2 FQNEAQ (reference sequence). The CDR3 is made up of 15 amino acids. V lost 3 bases, J lost 1 base, and 3 bases stayed unmatched. The CDR3 region has the DNA TGTGCCAGCAGCTTGAGCGGGGGGCTCCAAGAGACCCAGTACTTC. Its protein product is CASSLSGGLQETQYF.

This clonotype was recorded a few times. The rearrangement links TRBV7-2 to TRBJ2-5; D is unresolved. This CDR3 spans 13 amino acids. Germline V gene lookup returns CDR1 SGHTA and CDR2 FQGNSA. V lost 1 base, J lost 5 bases, and 8 bases lay in between. CDR3 DNA: TGTGCCAGCAGCTTAGTGGGCGTCGAGACCCAGTACTTC. Translated: CASSLVGVETQYF.

This clonotype was found once. The CDR3 here is CSVVAENTEAFF. The CDR3 bases are TGCAGCGTAGTAGCAGAGAACACTGAAGCTTTCTTT. The chain combines TRBV29-1 with TRBJ1-1; D unclear. CDR1 is SQVTM and CDR2 is ANQGSEA in the germline V gene. The CDR3 runs to 12 residues. Trimming cost V 6 bases and J 1 base, with 9 bases left between them.

This chain connects TRBV5-1 to TRBJ2-2; D is undetermined. The CDR3 totals 16 residues. Germline V lookup: CDR1 SGHRS, CDR2 YFSETQ. The V and J ends lost 2 bases and 3 bases respectively, with 14 bases between them. In nucleotides, the CDR3 is TGCGCCAGCAGCTTAACAGAACGTAGGGACACCGGGGAGCTGTTTTTT. This gives the protein CASSLTERRDTGELFF.

In this sample, this clonotype turned up a few times. The chain couples TRBV6-2 or TRBV6-3 to TRBJ1-1, with unresolved D. Deletions cut 4 bases from V and 0 bases from J, with 6 bases between. This CDR3 is built from 13 residues. Looked up from germline, CDR1 is MNHEY and CDR2 is SVGEGT. The CDR3, as DNA: TGTGCCAGCAGTTGGGCGGTGAACACTGAAGCTTTCTTT. As protein: CASSWAVNTEAFF.

This clonotype was detected only a few times. The chain recombines TRBV7-2 with TRBJ2-5; D might be TRBD1 (6 bases). Germline loops: CDR1 SGHTA, CDR2 FQGNSA. The CDR3 is 17 residues long. Deletions cut 5 bases from V and 5 bases from J, with 24 bases between. CDR3 nucleotides: TGTGCCAGCAGCCCAGCGGCGTTTACAGGGCCAGGCGAGACCCAGTACTTC. Translation: CASSPAAFTGPGETQYF. Full variable domain (missing parts from reference TRBV7-2 and TRBJ2-5): GAGVSQSPSNKVTEKGKDVELRCDPISGHTALYWYRQSLGQGLEFLIYFQGNSAPDKSGLPSDRFSAERTGGSVSTLTIQRTQQEDSAVYLCASSPAAFTGPGETQYFGPGTRLLVL.

This clonotype was seen a few times. The CDR3 loop reads CASGPFRGSNQPQHF. For the CDR3, the DNA is TGTGCCAGCGGGCCCTTCAGGGGTAGCAATCAGCCCCAGCATTTT. The gene calls are TRBV12-3 or TRBV12-4 and TRBJ1-5; a possible D gene is TRBD1 (6 bases). The V end lost 8 bases, the J end lost 0 bases, and 14 bases lay between the germline ends. The CDR3 runs 15 residues.

This clonotype showed up just a few times. V usage is TRBV5-1 and J usage is TRBJ1-1; D is ambiguous. This CDR3 contains 16 residues. V lost 0 bases and J lost 3, with 15 bases in between. CDR1 is SGHRS and CDR2 is YFSETQ in the germline V gene. The CDR3 sequence is CASSLALWTGYTEAFF. CDR3 DNA: TGCGCCAGCAGCTTGGCGCTCTGGACGGGCTACACTGAAGCTTTCTTT.

CDR3 bases: TGTGCCACCAGCGCCACTTCGCAGGGTACGCAGTATTTT. This codes for CATSATSQGTQYF. J is TRBJ2-3 and V is TRBV15, with D possibly TRBD1 on 5 matching bases. Trimming pared 5 bases from V and 8 bases from J, leaving 14 bases between. Germline CDR1 and CDR2: LNHNV and YYDKDF (reference sequence). The CDR3 loop spans 13 amino acids. The complete variable domain, with remaining parts taken from reference TRBV15 and TRBJ2-3, reads DAMVIQNPRYQVTQFGKPVTLSCSQTLNHNVMYWYQQKSSQAPKLLFHYYDKDFNNEADTPDNFQSRRPNTSFCFLDIRSPGLGDTAMYLCATSATSQGTQYFGPGTRLTVL.

The chain has TRBV3-1 and TRBJ2-6; 7 bases align to TRBD2. This CDR3 region has 15 residues. V trimming: 5 bases; J trimming: 1 base; junction bases outside the gene matches: 2. Germline CDR1 is LGHDT and CDR2 is YNNKEL (reference sequence). CDR3 amino acids: CASSWGGSGANVLTF. CDR3 nucleotide sequence: TGTGCCAGCAGCTGGGGGGGATCTGGGGCCAACGTCCTGACTTTC.

The DNA for the CDR3 is TGTGCCAGCAGTTATTTGGACAAGAACACTGAAGCTTTCTTT. It codes for CASSYLDKNTEAFF. The chain joins TRBV12-3 or TRBV12-4 to TRBJ1-1; D possibly corresponds to TRBD1 (5 bases). Trimming took off 4 bases at V and 1 base at J, with 10 bases between the two ends. The CDR3 length is 14 residues.

This clonotype was detected many times. V is TRBV29-1 and J is TRBJ1-1; perhaps TRBD1 as D (6 bases). V shed 7 bases and J shed 1 base, with 10 bases lying between them. The CDR3 extends over 12 amino acids. Per germline, CDR1 SQVTM and CDR2 ANQGSEA. The CDR3 sequence is CSGQTGNTEAFF. The DNA of the CDR3 is TGCAGCGGACAGACAGGGAACACTGAAGCTTTCTTT.

This clonotype was counted ten times or more. V is TRBV20-1 and J is TRBJ1-6; D is perhaps TRBD1 (6 bases). Germline V lookup: CDR1 DFQATT, CDR2 SNEGSKA (reference sequence). This CDR3 has 12 amino acids. Trimming pared 2 bases from V and 7 bases from J, leaving 6 bases between. In nucleotides, the CDR3 is TGCAGTGCTAGAAGGGGGAATTCACCCCTCCACTTT. Translated, it gives CSARRGNSPLHF.

The sample holds many counts of this clonotype. The rearrangement links TRBV2 to TRBJ1-6, with D hard to call. Deletions cut 3 bases from V and 10 bases from J, with 13 bases between. This CDR3 is built from 14 residues. CDR1 and CDR2 from the germline V gene are SNHLY and FYNNEI. The CDR3 here is CASSDLSSESPLHF. DNA of the CDR3: TGTGCCAGCAGTGATCTCAGCTCAGAATCACCCCTCCACTTT.